This TCR beta chain was sequenced in a study of blood T cell repertoires in COVID-19. This clone was seen more than once but under ten times. Assay used: immunoSEQ multiplex PCR; TCRdb lists only in-frame clones, some missing. The sample shows about 80,000 clones, about 73% of them seen only once. The TCR originated in a man in his 60s with COVID-19, enrolled during active disease. Specimen: peripheral blood.

The CDR3 DNA reads TGCGCTTTTGCCGCGGGAGTGAGTGAGCAGTTCTTC. This sequence encodes CAFAAGVSEQFF. The chain couples TRBV29-1 to TRBJ2-1, with TRBD2 matching 7 bases. The germline gives CDR1 SQVTM, CDR2 ANQGSEA. The CDR3 covers 12 residues.